What follows is one T cell receptor beta chain and its context. The antigen remains undetermined. High-throughput TCR beta sequencing covered peripheral CD8+ and CD4+ T cells. The germline gives CDR1 LNHDA, CDR2 SQIVND (reference sequence). The germline V and J ends were trimmed by 3 bases and 1 base, with 6 bases remaining between them. The CDR3 sequence is 13 residues long. The source of the sample is a study of CD8 T cells in Susac syndrome. Study results and limitations: In Susac syndrome, CD8+ expansion was highest in TEMRA and active disease.

When the RNA was reverse transcribed, random hexamers were used with an input of about 0.5 to 1 ug. Coverage of TCR beta CDR3 amplification by immunoSEQ multiplex PCR extended to 54 Vbeta and 13 Jbeta. TCRdb processed the immunoSEQ multiplex PCR reads anew with MiXCR; each CDR3 protein has one entry. There are under 90,000 distinct CDR3 sequences in the sample; approximately 95% occur only once, and approximately 0.47% lies in the top ten. The source material was CD8+ T cells from PBMCs. The rearrangement links TRBV19 to TRBJ1-1; D not certain. The sequence derives from a human donor with Susac syndrome. In nucleotides, the CDR3 is TGTGCCAGTAGTATTGCTACGAACACTGAAGCTTTCTTT. It is translated as CASSIATNTEAFF.